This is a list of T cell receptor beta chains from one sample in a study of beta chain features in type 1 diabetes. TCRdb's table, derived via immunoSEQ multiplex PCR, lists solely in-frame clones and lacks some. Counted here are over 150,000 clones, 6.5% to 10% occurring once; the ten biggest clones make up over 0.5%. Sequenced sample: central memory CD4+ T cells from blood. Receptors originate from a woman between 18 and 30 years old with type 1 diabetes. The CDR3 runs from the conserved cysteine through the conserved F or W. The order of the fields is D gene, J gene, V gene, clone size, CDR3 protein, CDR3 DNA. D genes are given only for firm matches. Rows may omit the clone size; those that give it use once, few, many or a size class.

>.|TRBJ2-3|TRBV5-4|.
CASSLLQGSTDTQYF
TGTGCCAGCAGCCTGTTGCAGGGTAGCACAGATACGCAGTATTTT
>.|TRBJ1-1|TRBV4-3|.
CASSQGTGLNTEAFF
TGCGCCAGCAGCCAAGGTACAGGGTTGAACACTGAAGCTTTCTTT
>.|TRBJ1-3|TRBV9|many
CASSSEWGFGNTIYF
TGTGCCAGCAGCTCCGAGTGGGGCTTTGGAAACACCATATATTTT
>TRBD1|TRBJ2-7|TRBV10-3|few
CAIRAGTGAYEQYF
TGTGCCATCAGAGCCGGGACAGGGGCCTACGAGCAGTACTTC
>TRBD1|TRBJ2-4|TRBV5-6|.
CASRHAGTGKNIQYF
TGTGCCAGCAGACACGCCGGGACAGGCAAAAACATTCAGTACTTC
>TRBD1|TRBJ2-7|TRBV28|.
CASSTSGTGTYEQYF
TGTGCCAGCAGTACTTCCGGGACAGGGACCTACGAGCAGTACTTC
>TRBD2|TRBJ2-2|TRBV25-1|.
CAASGLADTGELFF
TGTGCCGCTTCGGGACTAGCGGACACCGGGGAGCTGTTTTTT
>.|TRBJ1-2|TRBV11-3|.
CASSLARDGYTF
TGTGCCAGCAGCTTAGCGCGGGATGGCTACACCTTC
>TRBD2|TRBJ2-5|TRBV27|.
CASSSPGLGVTQYF
TGTGCCAGCAGTTCTCCGGGACTAGGTGTGACCCAGTACTTC
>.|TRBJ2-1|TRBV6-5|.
CASRGSSYNEQFF
TGTGCCAGCAGGGGCAGCTCCTACAATGAGCAGTTCTTC
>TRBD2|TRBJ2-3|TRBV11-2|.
CASSPLAGGGDTQYF
TGTGCCAGCAGCCCACTAGCGGGAGGGGGTGATACGCAGTATTTT
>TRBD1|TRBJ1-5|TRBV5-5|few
CASSLLATGGNQPQHF
TGTGCCAGCAGCTTGTTGGCAACAGGGGGTAATCAGCCCCAGCATTTT
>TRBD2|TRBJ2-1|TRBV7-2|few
CASSLASAGGQNEQFF
TGTGCCAGCAGCTTAGCATCCGCGGGAGGCCAGAATGAGCAGTTCTTC
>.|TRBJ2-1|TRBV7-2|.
CASTRQEDEQFF
TGTGCCAGCACTCGACAGGAAGATGAGCAGTTCTTC
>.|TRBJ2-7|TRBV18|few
CASSPGAGEMYEQYF
TGTGCCAGCTCACCGGGGGCGGGAGAAATGTACGAGCAGTACTTC
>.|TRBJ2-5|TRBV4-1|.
CASSLGAVETQYF
TGCGCCAGCAGCCTTGGGGCGGTAGAGACCCAGTACTTC
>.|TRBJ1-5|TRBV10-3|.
CAISEPGGQPQHF
TGTGCCATCAGTGAGCCGGGGGGCCAGCCCCAGCATTTT
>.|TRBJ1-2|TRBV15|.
CATSINRGIPYGYTF
TGTGCCACCAGCATCAACCGGGGGATCCCCTATGGCTACACCTTC
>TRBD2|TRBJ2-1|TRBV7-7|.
CASSPLAGGLYDSYNEQFF
TGTGCCAGCAGCCCCCTAGCGGGGGGGCTGTATGACTCCTACAATGAGCAGTTCTTC
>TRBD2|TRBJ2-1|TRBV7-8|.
CASTGTSGIHEQFF
TGTGCCAGTACCGGGACTAGCGGGATACATGAGCAGTTCTTC
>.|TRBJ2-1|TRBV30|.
CAWSVFLLNEQFF
TGTGCCTGGAGTGTATTTCTACTCAATGAGCAGTTCTTC
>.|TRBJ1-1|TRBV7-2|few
CASSRRVDTEAFF
TGTGCCAGCAGCCGCCGGGTTGACACTGAAGCTTTCTTT
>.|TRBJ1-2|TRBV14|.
CASSQDRPGSYGYTF
TGTGCCAGCAGCCAAGATAGGCCAGGGTCCTATGGCTACACCTTC
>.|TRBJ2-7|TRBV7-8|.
CASSGAVRPYEQYF
TGTGCCAGCAGCGGAGCGGTTAGACCCTACGAGCAGTACTTC
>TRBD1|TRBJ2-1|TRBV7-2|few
CASSLAVTGVWNEQFF
TGTGCCAGCAGCTTAGCGGTAACAGGGGTTTGGAATGAGCAGTTCTTC
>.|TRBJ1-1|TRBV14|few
CASSQSLQNTEAFF
TGTGCCAGCAGCCAAAGCTTGCAGAACACTGAAGCTTTCTTT
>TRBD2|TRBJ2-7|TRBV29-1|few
CSVVGLAGAYEQYF
TGCAGCGTTGTGGGACTAGCGGGGGCCTACGAGCAGTACTTC
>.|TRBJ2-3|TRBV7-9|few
CASSSPPEADTQYF
TGTGCCAGCAGCTCCCCCCCGGAGGCAGATACGCAGTATTTT
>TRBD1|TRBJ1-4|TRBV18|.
CASSLRTGPDEKLFF
TGTGCCAGCTCACTCCGGACAGGGCCCGATGAAAAACTGTTTTTT
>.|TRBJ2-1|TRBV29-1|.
CSVGNQLEGGAQFF
TGCAGCGTTGGAAATCAACTAGAGGGGGGGGCGCAGTTCTTC
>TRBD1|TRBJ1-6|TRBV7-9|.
CASSPGTGRNSPLHF
TGTGCCAGCAGCCCCGGGACAGGGAGGAATTCACCCCTCCACTTT
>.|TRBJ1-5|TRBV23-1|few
CASRGPSGGANQPQHF
TGCGCCAGTCGGGGTCCCTCCGGGGGAGCCAATCAGCCCCAGCATTTT
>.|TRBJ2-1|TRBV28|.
CASTTLGRLAEQFF
TGTGCCAGCACCACGCTCGGCCGCCTAGCAGAGCAGTTCTTC
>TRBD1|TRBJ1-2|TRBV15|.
CATSRGQVIEGRLTF
TGTGCCACCAGCAGGGGACAGGTCATCGAGGGGCGCCTCACCTTC
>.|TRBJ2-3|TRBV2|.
CALGGGSTDTQYF
TGTGCCCTAGGGGGGGGGAGCACAGATACGCAGTATTTT
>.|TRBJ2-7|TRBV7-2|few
CASSFIASSYEQYF
TGTGCCAGCAGCTTCATTGCCAGCTCCTACGAGCAGTACTTC
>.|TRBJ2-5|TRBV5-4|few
CASSQSVGAEETQYF
TGTGCCAGCAGCCAAAGTGTGGGGGCAGAAGAGACCCAGTACTTC
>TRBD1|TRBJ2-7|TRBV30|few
CAWSSKIRGPSSYEQYF
TGTGCCTGGAGTTCAAAAATCAGGGGGCCGAGCTCCTACGAGCAGTACTTC
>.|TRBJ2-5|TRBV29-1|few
CSAASLGQETQYF
TGCAGCGCAGCGAGCCTGGGGCAGGAGACCCAGTACTTC
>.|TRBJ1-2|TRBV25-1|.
CASWSGSQRFLGWNGYTF
TGTGCCAGCTGGAGCGGGTCACAAAGGTTTCTGGGCTGGAACGGCTACACCTTC
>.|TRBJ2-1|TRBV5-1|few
CASSGLLAGGDNEQFF
TGCGCCAGCAGCGGCCTCCTAGCAGGAGGCGACAATGAGCAGTTCTTC
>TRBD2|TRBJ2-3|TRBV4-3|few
CASSPNQPGGRTDTQYF
TGCGCCAGCAGCCCCAACCAGCCCGGGGGGAGGACAGATACGCAGTATTTT
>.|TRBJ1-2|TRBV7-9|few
CASSRDIYGYTF
TGTGCCAGCAGCCGTGACATCTATGGCTACACCTTC
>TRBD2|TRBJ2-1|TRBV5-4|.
CASTSRTSGRNEQFF
TGTGCCAGCACCAGTCGGACTAGCGGGAGGAATGAGCAGTTCTTC
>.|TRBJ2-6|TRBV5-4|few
CASSPDNSGANVLTF
TGTGCCAGCAGCCCAGACAACTCTGGGGCCAACGTCCTGACTTTC
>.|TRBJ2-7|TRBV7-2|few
CASSLGSTDSSYEQYF
TGTGCCAGCAGCTTAGGGTCGACAGATAGCTCCTACGAGCAGTACTTC
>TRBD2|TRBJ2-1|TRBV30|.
CAWSVLSSGRVNEQFF
TGTGCCTGGAGTGTACTCTCTAGCGGGAGGGTAAATGAGCAGTTCTTC
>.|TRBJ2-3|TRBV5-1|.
CASSLGGDTDTQYF
TGCGCCAGCAGCTTGGGCGGAGACACAGATACGCAGTATTTT
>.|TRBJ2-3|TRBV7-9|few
CASSFGGKDTQYF
TGTGCCAGCAGCTTTGGCGGAAAAGATACGCAGTATTTT
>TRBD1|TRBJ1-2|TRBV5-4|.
CASSLAGQALGYTF
TGTGCCAGCAGCTTGGCAGGACAGGCCCTGGGCTACACCTTC
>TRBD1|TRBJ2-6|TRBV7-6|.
CASSPQGTGFGANVLTF
TGTGCCAGCAGCCCTCAAGGGACAGGGTTCGGGGCCAACGTCCTGACTTTC
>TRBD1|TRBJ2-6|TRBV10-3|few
CAISATGTEILHGANVLTF
TGTGCCATCAGTGCCACAGGGACAGAGATTCTGCATGGGGCCAACGTCCTGACTTTC
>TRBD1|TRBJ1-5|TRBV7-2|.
CASSPGQGSGPQHF
TGTGCCAGCAGCCCCGGACAGGGGTCGGGGCCCCAGCATTTT
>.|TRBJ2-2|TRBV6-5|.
CATLGRAVRELFF
TGTGCCACCTTAGGCAGGGCGGTCAGGGAGCTGTTTTTT
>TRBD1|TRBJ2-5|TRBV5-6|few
CASSLRTGETQYF
TGTGCCAGCAGCTTGAGGACAGGCGAGACCCAGTACTTC